The entry below gives a single TCR beta chain sequence along with its context. The source of the sample is a study of shared clonotypes between healthy human individuals. Study background: Three plates each covered CD4 naive and memory; CD8 naive two, CD8 memory one.

Data came from immunoSEQ multiplex PCR; TCRdb stores just in-frame clones and leaves some out. Among about 2.4 million clones listed, 80% to 95% were seen once. Germline CDR1 reads MNHEY; CDR2 reads SMNVEV (reference sequence). CDR3 length: 12 amino acids. V shed 4 bases and J shed 5 bases, with 7 bases lying between them. The J gene is TRBJ2-3, the V gene TRBV27; D uncertain. The sample consisted of naive CD4+ T cells from PBMCs. Subset specified: CD45RA+ positively selected. The receptor was derived from a man aged 18 to 35 in good health. Some clones in this sample may be carry-over from other donors' samples. This CDR3 is CASSSKGDTQYF. DNA of the CDR3: TGTGCCAGCAGTTCCAAGGGAGATACGCAGTATTTT.